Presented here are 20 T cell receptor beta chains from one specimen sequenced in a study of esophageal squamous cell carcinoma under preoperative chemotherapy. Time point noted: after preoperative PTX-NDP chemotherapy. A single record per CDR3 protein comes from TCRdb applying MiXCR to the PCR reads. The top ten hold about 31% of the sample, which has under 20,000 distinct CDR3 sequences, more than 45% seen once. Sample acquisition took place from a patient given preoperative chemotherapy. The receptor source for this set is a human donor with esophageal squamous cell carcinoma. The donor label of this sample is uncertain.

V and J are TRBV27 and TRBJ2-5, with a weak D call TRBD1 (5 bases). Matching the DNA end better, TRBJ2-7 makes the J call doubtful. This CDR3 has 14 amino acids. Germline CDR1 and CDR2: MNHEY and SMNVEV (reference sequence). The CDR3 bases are TGTGCCAGCAGTTCCAGGGTGGGGTACTACGAGCAGTACTTC. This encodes CASSSRVGYYEQYF.

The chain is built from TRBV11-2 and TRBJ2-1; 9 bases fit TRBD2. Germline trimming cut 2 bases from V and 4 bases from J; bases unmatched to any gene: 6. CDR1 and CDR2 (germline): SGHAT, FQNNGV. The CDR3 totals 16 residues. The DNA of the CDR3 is TGTGCCAGCAGCTTACTTGTGACTAGCGGATACAATGAGCAGTTCTTC. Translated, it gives CASSLLVTSGYNEQFF.

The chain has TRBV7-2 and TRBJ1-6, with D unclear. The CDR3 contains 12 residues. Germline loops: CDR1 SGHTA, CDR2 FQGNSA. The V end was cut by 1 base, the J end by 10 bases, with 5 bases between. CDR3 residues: CASSLGQSPLHF. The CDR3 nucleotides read TGTGCCAGCAGCTTAGGCCAATCACCCCTCCACTTT.

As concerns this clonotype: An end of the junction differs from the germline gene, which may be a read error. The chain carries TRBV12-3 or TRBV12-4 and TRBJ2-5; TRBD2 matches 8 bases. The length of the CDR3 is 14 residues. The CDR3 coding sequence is TGTGCGGGGAGCGGGAGCCATGACAAAGAGACTCAGTACTTC. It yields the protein CAGSGSHDKETQYF.

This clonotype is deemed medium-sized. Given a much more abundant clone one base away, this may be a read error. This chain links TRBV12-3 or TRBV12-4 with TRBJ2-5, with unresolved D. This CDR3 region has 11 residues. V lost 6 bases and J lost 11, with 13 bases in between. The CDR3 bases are TGTGCCAGCAGCCAAGGGAATGAGCAGTACTTC. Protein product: CASSQGNEQYF.

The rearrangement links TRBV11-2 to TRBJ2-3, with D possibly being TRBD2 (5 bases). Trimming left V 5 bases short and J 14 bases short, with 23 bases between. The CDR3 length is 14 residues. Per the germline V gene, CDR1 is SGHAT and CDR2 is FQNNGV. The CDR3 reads CASSTPGKAGELYF. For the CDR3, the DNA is TGTGCCAGCAGCACTCCGGGAAAGGCCGGGGAGCTGTATTTT.

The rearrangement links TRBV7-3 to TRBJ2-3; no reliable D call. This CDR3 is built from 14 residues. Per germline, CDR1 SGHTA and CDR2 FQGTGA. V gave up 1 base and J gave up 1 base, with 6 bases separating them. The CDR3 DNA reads TGTGCCAGCAGCTTAAGTGGAGGCACAGATACGCAGTATTTT. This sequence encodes CASSLSGGTDTQYF.

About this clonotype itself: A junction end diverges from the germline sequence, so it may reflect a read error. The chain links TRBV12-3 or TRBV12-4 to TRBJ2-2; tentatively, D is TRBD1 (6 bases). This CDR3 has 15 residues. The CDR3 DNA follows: TGTGCCAGCAGTCCGGACAGTGGGAGCACAGATGAGCAGTTTTTT. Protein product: CASSPDSGSTDEQFF.

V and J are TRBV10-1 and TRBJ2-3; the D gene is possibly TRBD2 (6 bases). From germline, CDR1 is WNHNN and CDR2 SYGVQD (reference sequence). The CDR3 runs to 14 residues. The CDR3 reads CAGSGGSGQDTQYF. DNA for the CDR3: TGCGCGGGGAGTGGGGGGAGTGGCCAAGATACGCAGTATTTT.

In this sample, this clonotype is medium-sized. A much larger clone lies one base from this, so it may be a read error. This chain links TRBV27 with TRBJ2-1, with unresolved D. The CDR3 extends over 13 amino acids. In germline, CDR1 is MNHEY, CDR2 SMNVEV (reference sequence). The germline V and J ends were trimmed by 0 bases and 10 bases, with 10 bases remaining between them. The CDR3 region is CASSLSGPTEQFF. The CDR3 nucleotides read TGTGCCAGCAGTTTATCAGGCCCCACCGAGCAGTTCTTC.

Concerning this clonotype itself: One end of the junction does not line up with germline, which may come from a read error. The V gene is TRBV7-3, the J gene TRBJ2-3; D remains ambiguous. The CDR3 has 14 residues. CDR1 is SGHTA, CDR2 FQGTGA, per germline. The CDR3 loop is CASTATSPTDTQYF. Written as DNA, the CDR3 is TGTGCCAGCACAGCGACCTCCCCCACAGATACTCAGTACTTT.

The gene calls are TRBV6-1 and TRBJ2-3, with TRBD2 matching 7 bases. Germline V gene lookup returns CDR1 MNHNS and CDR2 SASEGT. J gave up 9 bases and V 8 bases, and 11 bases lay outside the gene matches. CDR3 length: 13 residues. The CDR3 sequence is CASGAGDDETQYF. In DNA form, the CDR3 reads TGTGCCAGCGGGGCGGGAGATGACGAGACGCAGTATTTT.

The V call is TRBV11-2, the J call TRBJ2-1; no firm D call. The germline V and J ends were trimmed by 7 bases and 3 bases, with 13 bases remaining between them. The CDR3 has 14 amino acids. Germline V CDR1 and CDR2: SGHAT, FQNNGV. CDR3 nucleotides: TGTGCCAGCATGCTTCAGGTAAACTACAATGAGCAGTTCTTC. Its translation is CASMLQVNYNEQFF.

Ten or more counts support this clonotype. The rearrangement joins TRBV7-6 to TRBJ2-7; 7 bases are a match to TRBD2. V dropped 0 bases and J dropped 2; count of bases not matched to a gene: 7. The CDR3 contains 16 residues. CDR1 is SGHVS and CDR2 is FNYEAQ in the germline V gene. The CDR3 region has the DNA TGTGCCAGCAGCTTAGCGGGCGCTAGCGGTACCTACGAGCAGTACTTC. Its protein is CASSLAGASGTYEQYF. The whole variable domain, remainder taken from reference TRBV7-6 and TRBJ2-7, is GAGVSQSPRYKVTKRGQDVALRCDPISGHVSLYWYRQALGQGPEFLTYFNYEAQQDKSGLPNDRFSAERPEGSISTLTIQRTEQRDSAMYRCASSLAGASGTYEQYFGPGTRLTVT.

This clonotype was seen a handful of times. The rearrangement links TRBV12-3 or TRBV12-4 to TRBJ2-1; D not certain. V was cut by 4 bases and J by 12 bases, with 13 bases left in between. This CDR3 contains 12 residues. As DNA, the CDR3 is TGTGCCAGCAGTTCCGGGCCCCTATGGCAGTTCTTC. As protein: CASSSGPLWQFF.

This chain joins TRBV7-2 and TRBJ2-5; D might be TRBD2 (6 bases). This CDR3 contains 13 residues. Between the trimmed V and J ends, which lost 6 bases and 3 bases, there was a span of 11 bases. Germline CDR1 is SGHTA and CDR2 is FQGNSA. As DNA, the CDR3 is TGTGCCAGCAGGCGGGGTCCTAAAGAGACCCAGTACTTC. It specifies CASRRGPKETQYF.

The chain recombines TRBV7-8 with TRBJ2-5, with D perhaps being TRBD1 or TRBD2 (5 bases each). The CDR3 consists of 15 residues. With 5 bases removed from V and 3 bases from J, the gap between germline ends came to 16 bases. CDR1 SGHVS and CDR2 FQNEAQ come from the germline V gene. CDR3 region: CASSPLAGGKETQYF. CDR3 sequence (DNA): TGTGCCAGCAGCCCCCTCGCTGGGGGAAAAGAGACCCAGTACTTC.

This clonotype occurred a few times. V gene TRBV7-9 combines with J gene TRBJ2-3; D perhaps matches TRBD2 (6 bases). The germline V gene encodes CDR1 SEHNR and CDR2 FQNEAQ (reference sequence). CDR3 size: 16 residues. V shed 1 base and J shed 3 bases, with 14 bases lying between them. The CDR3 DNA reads TGTGCCAGCAGCTTAGTGGCGCTAGCGAGTACAGATACGCAGTATTTT. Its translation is CASSLVALASTDTQYF.

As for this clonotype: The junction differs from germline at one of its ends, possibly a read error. This chain's CDR3 is CASSDRGAGREAETQYF. CDR3 DNA sequence: TGTGCCAGCAGTGATAGAGGCGCGGGGCGTGAGGCAGAGACGCAGTATTTC. The rearrangement joins TRBV6-1 to TRBJ2-3; possible D gene TRBD2, 6 bases. The germline gives CDR1 MNHNS, CDR2 SASEGT. This CDR3 is built from 17 residues.

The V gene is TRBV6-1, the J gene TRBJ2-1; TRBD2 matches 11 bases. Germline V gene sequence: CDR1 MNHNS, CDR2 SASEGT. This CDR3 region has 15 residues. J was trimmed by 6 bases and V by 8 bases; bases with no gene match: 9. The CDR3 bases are TGTGCCAGCCGAGGGGGGACTAGCGGTCTCAATGAGCAGTTCTTC. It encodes CASRGGTSGLNEQFF.